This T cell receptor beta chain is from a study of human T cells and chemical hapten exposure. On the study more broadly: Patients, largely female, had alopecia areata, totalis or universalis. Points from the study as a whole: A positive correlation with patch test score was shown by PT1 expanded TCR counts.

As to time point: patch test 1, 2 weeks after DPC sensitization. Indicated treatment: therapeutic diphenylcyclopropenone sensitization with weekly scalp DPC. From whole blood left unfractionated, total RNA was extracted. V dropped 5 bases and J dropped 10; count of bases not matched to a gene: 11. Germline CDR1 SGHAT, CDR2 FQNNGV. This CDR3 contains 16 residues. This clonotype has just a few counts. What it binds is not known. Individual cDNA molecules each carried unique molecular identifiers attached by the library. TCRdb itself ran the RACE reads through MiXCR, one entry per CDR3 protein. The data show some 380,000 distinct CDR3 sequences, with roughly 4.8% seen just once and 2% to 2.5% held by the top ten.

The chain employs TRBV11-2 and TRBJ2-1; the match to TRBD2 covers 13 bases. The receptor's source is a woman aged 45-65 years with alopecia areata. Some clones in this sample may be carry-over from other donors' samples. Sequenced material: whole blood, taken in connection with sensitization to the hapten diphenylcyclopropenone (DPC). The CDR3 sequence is CASSPPGLAGRYEQFF. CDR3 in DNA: TGTGCCAGCAGCCCGCCGGGACTAGCGGGAAGGTACGAGCAGTTCTTC.